This T cell receptor (beta chain) was recorded in a study of metastatic and nonmetastatic thyroid tumors. Overall study context: Malignant and benign thyroid patients had repertoires compared in peripheral blood and tumor or nodule tissue. Study results and caveats: Across blood and tumor, TCR beta diversity in malignant thyroid tumors was reportedly significantly higher than in benign nodules.

Every patient underwent thyroid surgery untreated. In the source study's methods: Variation in CDR3 across clinicopathological groups served as the basis for constructing a distant-metastasis classifier in papillary thyroid cancer. Through MiXCR, TCRdb re-clonotyped the PCR reads. These V and J calls originate from TCRdb's pipeline instead of the authors' own analysis. The sample has roughly 89,000 clones, approximately 12% seen once. This clone was picked up many times. Its matching antigen is unknown. The CDR3 sequence is 14 residues long. Trimming cost V 5 bases and J 6 bases, with 15 bases left between them. Germline CDR1 reads KGHDR; CDR2 reads SFDVKD.

The chain carries TRBV24-1 and TRBJ1-2; possible D gene TRBD1, 5 bases. The sequencing input was tumor tissue. The clonotype comes from a female donor with papillary thyroid cancer or a benign thyroid nodule (not recorded which). Some clones in this sample may be carry-over from other donors' samples. CDR3 loop: CATSGVGIGDGYTF. CDR3 coding DNA: TGTGCCACCAGTGGCGTGGGTATAGGGGATGGCTACACCTTC.